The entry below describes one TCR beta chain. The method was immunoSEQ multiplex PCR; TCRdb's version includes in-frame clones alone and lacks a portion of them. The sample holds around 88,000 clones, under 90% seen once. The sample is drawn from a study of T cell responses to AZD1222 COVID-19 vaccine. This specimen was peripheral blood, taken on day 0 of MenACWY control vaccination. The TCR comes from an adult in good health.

The CDR3 region has the DNA TGCAGCGTTGTTGTGGGCCCTTATAGCAATCAGCCCCAGCATTTT. Translation: CSVVVGPYSNQPQHF. The chain carries TRBV29-1 and TRBJ1-5; D remains ambiguous. V shed 4 bases and J shed 0 bases, with 13 bases lying between them. Germline CDR1 is SQVTM and CDR2 is ANQGSEA. The CDR3 covers 15 residues.